This TCR beta chain was sequenced in a study of blood T cell repertoires in COVID-19. Study as a whole: Sources were T cells, B-cell-depleted T cells, or PBMCs; the material itself was cDNA or gDNA.

Study processing details: Nucleated cell number was recorded as an estimate derived from reference gene primer amplification. The method was immunoSEQ multiplex PCR; TCRdb's version includes in-frame clones alone and lacks a portion of them. From that table come the V and J calls and clone size; the DNA was used to work out D and trimming. There are over 85,000 clones in the sample; around 84% occur only once, and approximately 25% lies in the top ten. This CDR3 is built from 13 residues. The germline CDR1 and CDR2 sequences are SGHNT and YENEEA. V was clipped by 5 bases and J by 4 bases, with 8 bases between them.

The sample comprised peripheral blood. This sequence was found in a man between 60 and 70 years old with acute or convalescent COVID-19. The rearrangement joins TRBV11-3 to TRBJ2-2; TRBD2 is a possible D gene (6 bases). This chain's CDR3 is CASSGSGTGELFF. For the CDR3, the DNA is TGTGCCAGCAGCGGTAGCGGCACCGGGGAGCTGTTTTTT. The whole variable domain, remainder taken from reference TRBV11-3 and TRBJ2-2, is EAGVVQSPRYKIIEKKQPVAFWCNPISGHNTLYWYLQNLGQGPELLIRYENEEAVDDSQLPKDRFSAERLKGVDSTLKIQPAELGDSAVYLCASSGSGTGELFFGEGSRLTVL.